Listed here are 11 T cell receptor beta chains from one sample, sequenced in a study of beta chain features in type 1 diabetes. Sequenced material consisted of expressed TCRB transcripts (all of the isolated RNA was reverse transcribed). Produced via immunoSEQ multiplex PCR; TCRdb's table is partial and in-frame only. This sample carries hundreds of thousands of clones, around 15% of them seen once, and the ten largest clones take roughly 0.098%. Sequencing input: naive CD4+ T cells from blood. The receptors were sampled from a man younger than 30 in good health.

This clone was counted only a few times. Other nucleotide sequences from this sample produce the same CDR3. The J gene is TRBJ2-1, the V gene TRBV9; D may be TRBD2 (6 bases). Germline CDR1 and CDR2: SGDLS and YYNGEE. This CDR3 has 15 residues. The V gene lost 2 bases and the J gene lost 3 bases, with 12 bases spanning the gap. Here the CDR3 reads CASSVGGSGYNEQFF. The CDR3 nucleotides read TGTGCCAGCAGCGTCGGCGGTAGCGGCTACAATGAGCAGTTCTTC.

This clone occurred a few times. Here the CDR3 reads CASIRGDRYSGANVLTF. The DNA for the CDR3 is TGTGCCAGCATAAGAGGGGACCGATACTCTGGGGCCAACGTCCTGACTTTC. V usage is TRBV9 and J usage is TRBJ2-6; D possibly uses TRBD1 or TRBD2 (5 bases each). This CDR3 has 17 amino acids. In germline, CDR1 is SGDLS, CDR2 YYNGEE. Trimming took 6 bases from V and 0 from J, leaving 16 bases between them.

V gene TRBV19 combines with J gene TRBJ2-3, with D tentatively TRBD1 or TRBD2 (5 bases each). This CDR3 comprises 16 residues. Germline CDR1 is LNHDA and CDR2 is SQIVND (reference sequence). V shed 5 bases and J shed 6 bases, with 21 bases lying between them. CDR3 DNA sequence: TGTGCCAGTAGTCTTTTCCCGGGGCGACTGGGGGATACGCAGTATTTT. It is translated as CASSLFPGRLGDTQYF.

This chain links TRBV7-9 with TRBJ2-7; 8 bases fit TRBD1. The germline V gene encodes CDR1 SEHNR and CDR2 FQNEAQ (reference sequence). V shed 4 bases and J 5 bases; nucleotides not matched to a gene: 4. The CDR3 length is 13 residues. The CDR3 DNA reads TGTGCCAGCAGCTGGGCAGGGGGCAACGAGCAGTACTTC. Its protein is CASSWAGGNEQYF.

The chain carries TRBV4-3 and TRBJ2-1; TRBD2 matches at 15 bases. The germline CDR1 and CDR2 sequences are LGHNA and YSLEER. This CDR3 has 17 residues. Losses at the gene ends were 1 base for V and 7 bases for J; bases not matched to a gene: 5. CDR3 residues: CASSQATGTSGGNEQFF. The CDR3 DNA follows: TGCGCCAGCAGCCAAGCCACCGGGACTAGCGGGGGGAATGAGCAGTTCTTC.

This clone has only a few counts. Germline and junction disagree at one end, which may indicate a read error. CDR3 nucleotides: TGTGCCCGCAGCGTAGAGGGCTCACGGGCCGTTTGGGACGAGCAGTACTTC. This translates into CARSVEGSRAVWDEQYF. This chain joins TRBV9 and TRBJ2-7; weak D call: TRBD2 (5 bases). The CDR3 runs to 17 residues. Germline loops: CDR1 SGDLS, CDR2 YYNGEE. Supplemented by reference TRBV9 and TRBJ2-7, the full variable domain reads DSGVTQTPKHLITATGQRVTLRCSPRSGDLSVYWYQQSLDQGLQFLIQYYNGEERAKGNILERFSAQQFPDLHSELNLSSLELGDSALYFCARSVEGSRAVWDEQYFGPGTRLTVT.

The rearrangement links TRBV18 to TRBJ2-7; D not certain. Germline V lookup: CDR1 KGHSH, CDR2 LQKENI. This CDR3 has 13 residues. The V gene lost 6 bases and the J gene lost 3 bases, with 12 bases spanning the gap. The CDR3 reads CASSPELNYEQYF. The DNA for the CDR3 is TGTGCCAGCTCCCCCGAATTAAACTACGAGCAGTACTTC.

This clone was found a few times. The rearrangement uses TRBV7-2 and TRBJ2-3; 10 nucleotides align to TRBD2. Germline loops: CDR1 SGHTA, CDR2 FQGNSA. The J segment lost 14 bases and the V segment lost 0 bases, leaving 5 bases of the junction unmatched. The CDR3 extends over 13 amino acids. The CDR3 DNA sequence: TGTGCCAGCAGCTTAGCGGGGCTAGCGGGAGTGTATTTT. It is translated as CASSLAGLAGVYF.

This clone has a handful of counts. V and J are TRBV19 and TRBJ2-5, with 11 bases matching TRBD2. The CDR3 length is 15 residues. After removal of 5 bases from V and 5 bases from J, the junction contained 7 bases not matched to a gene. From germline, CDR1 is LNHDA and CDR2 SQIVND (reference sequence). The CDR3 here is CASSPRLAGMETQYF. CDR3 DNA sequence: TGTGCCAGTAGTCCTAGACTAGCGGGAATGGAGACCCAGTACTTC.

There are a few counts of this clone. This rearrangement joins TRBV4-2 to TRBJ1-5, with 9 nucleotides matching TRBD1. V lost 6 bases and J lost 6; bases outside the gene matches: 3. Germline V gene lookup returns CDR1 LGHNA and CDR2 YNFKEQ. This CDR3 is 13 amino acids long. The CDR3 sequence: CASSRDRVQPQHF. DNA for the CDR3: TGTGCCAGCAGTAGGGACAGGGTTCAGCCCCAGCATTTT.

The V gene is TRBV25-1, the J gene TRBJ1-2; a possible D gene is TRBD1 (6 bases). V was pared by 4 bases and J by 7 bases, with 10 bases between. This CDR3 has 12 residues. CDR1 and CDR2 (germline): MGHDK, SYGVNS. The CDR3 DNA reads TGTGCCAGCAGTGGGGGGCAGGGTGGCTACACCTTC. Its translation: CASSGGQGGYTF.